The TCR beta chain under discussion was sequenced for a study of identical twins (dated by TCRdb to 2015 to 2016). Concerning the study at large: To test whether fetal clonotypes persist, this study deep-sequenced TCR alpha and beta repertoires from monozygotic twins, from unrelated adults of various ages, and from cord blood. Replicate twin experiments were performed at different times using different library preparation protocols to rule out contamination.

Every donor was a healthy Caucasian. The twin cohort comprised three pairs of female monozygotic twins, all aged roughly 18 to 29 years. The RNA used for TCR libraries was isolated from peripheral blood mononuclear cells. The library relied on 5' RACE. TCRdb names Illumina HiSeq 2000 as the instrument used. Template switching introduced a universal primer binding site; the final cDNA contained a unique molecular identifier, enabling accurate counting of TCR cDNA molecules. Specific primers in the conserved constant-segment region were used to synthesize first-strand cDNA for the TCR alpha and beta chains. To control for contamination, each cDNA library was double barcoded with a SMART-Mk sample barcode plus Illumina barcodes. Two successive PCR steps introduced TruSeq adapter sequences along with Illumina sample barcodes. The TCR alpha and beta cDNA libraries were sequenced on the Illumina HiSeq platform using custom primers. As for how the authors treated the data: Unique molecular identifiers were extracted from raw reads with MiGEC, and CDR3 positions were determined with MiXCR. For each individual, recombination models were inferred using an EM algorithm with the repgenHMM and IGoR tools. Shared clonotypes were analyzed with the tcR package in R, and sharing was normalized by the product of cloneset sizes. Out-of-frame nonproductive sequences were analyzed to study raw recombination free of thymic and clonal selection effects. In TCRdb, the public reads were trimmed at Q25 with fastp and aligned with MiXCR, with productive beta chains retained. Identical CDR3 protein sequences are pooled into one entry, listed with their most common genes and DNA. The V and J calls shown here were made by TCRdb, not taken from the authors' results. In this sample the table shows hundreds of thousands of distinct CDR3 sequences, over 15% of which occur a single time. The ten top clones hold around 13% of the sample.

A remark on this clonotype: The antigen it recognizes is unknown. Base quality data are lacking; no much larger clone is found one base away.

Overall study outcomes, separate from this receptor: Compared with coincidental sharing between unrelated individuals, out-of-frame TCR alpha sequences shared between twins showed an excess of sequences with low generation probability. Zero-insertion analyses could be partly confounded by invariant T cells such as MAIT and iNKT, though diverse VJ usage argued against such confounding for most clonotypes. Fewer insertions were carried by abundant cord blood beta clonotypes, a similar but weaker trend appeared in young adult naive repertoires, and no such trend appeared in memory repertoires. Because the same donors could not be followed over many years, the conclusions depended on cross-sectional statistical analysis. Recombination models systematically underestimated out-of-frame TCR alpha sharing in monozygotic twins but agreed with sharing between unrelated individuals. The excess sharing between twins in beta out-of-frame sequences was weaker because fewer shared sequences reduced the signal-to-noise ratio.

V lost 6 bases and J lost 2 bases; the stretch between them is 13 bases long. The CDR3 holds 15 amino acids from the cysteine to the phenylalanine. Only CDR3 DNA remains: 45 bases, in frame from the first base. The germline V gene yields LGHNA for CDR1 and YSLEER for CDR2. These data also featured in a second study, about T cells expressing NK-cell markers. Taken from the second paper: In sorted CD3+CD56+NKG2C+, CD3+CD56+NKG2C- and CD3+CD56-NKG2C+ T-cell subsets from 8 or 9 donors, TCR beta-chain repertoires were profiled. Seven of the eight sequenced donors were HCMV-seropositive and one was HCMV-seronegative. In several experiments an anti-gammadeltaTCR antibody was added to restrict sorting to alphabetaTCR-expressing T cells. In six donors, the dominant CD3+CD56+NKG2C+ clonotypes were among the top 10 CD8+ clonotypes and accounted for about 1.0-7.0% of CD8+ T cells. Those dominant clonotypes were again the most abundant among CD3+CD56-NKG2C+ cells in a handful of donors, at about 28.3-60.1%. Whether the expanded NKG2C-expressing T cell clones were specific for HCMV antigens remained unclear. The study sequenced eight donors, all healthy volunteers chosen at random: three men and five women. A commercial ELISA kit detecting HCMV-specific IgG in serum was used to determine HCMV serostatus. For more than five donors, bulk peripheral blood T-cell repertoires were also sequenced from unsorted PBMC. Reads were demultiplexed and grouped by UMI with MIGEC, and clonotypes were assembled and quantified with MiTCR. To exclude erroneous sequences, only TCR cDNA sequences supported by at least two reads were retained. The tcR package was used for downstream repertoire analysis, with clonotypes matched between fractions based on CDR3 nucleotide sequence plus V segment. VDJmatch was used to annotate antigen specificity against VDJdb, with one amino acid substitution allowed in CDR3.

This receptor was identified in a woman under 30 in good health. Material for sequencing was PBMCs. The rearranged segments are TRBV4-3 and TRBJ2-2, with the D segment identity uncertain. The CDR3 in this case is CASRSYVLNTGELFF. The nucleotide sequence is TGCGCCAGCAGGTCCTACGTGCTAAACACCGGGGAGCTGTTTTTT.